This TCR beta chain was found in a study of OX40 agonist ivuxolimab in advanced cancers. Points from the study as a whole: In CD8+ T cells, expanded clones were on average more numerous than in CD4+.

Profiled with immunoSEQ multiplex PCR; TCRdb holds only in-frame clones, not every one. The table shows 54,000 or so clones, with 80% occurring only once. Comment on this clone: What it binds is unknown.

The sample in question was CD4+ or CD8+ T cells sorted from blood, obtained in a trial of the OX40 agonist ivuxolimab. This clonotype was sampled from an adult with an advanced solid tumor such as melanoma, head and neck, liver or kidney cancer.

The CDR3 bases are TGTGCCAGCAGCTCCCAGACTAACTATGGCTACACCTTC. It encodes CASSSQTNYGYTF. The chain recombines TRBV7-2 with TRBJ1-2, with unresolved D. V was pared by 4 bases and J by 0 bases, with 6 bases between. This CDR3 has 13 amino acids. CDR1 is SGHTA, CDR2 FQGNSA, per germline. The full variable domain, in which reference TRBV7-2 and TRBJ1-2 provide the parts outside the CDR3, is GAGVSQSPSNKVTEKGKDVELRCDPISGHTALYWYRQSLGQGLEFLIYFQGNSAPDKSGLPSDRFSAERTGGSVSTLTIQRTQQEDSAVYLCASSSQTNYGYTFGSGTRLTVV.